The present T cell receptor (beta chain) was sequenced within a study of blood T cell repertoires in COVID-19. Study details: Specimens from acute and convalescent COVID-19 originated in the United States, Italy and Spain. Sample material is recorded as cDNA or gDNA derived from T cells, B-cell-depleted T cells, or PBMCs.

TCRdb keeps only in-frame clones here, not all; method: immunoSEQ multiplex PCR. The sample records 350,000 to 400,000 clones, around 91% being singletons. Trimming removed 6 bases from V and 0 bases from J, with 11 bases in between. The CDR3 runs 14 residues. The germline CDR1 and CDR2 sequences are MNHEY and SVGAGI. Donors were grouped by their self-reported clinical history. Symptom resolution, clearance, or two negative PCRs marked donors in Cohort 3 as recovered. The chain carries TRBV6-5 and TRBJ1-1, with D hard to call. The receptor was isolated from a man aged 18 to 29 who had recovered from COVID-19. Source material: PBMCs or T cells enriched from blood (not recorded which). The CDR3 protein is CASRLPGMNTEAFF. CDR3 bases: TGTGCCAGCAGGCTTCCCGGGATGAACACTGAAGCTTTCTTT.